This T cell receptor (beta chain) was observed in a study of graft-versus-host responses after intestinal transplantation. Study-level information: After anti-thymocyte globulin induction, recipients took tacrolimus and steroids for two to three years. Study findings and constraints: Recipient marrow showed GvH clones, some seen first in ileum or blood.

With regard to this clone: What it binds is unknown.

Graft specimens yielded both intraepithelial and lamina propria lymphocytes. CDR1 is KGHSH and CDR2 is LQKENI in the germline V gene. This CDR3 contains 14 residues. V dropped 1 base and J dropped 2 bases, with 8 bases sitting between them. The table came from immunoSEQ multiplex PCR; TCRdb's copy has only in-frame clones and leaves some out. The sample contains more than 15,000 clones, 79% of which appear only once. The J gene is TRBJ1-1, the V gene TRBV18; no clear D gene. The TCR comes from a human patient who received an intestinal transplant, so some T cells may come from the graft donor. The sample was ileum tissue, taken approximately 480 days after intestinal transplant. The DNA of the CDR3 is TGTGCCAGCTCACCACAGGAGGGAAACACTGAAGCTTTCTTT. Amino acid sequence: CASSPQEGNTEAFF.